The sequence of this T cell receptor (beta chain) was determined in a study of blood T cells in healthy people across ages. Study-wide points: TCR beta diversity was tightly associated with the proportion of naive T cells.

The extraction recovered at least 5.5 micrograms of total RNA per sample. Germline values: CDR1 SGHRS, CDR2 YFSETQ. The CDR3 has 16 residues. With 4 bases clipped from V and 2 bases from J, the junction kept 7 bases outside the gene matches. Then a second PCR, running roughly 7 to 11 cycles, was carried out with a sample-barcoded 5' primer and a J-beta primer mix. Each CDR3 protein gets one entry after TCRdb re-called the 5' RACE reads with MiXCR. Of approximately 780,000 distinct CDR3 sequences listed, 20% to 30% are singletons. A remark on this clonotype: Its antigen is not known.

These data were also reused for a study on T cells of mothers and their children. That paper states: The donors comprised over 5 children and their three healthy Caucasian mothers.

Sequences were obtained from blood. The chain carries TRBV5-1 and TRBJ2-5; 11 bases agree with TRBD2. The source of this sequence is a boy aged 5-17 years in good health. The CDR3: CASSARLAGTQETQYF. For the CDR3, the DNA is TGCGCCAGCAGCGCCCGACTAGCGGGGACTCAAGAGACCCAGTACTTC.